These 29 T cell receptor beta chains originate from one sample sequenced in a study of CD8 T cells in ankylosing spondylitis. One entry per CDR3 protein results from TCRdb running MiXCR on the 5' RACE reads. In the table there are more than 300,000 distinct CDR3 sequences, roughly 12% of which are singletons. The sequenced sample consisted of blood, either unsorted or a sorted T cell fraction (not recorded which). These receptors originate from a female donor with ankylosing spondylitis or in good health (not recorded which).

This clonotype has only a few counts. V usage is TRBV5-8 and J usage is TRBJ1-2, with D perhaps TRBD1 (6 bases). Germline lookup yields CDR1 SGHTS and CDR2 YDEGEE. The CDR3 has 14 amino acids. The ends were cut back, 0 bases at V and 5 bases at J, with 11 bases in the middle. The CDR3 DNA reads TGTGCCAGCAGCTTGGAGGGGGACTTTTATGGCTACACCTTC. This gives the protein CASSLEGDFYGYTF.

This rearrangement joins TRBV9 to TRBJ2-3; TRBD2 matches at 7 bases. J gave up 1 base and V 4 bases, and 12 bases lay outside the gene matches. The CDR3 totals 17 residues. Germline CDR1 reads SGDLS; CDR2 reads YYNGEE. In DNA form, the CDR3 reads TGTGCCAGCAGCCCCCTGCCTACGGCGGGGGGCACAGATACGCAGTATTTT. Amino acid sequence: CASSPLPTAGGTDTQYF.

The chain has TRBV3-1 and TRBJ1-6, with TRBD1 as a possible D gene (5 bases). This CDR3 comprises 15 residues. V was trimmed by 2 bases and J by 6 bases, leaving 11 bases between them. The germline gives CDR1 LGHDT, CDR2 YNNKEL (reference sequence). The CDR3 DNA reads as TGTGCCAGCAGCCAATTTAGACAGACTAATTCACCCCTCCACTTT. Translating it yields CASSQFRQTNSPLHF. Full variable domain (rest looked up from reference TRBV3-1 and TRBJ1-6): DTAVSQTPKYLVTQMGNDKSIKCEQNLGHDTMYWYKQDSKKFLKIMFSYNNKELIINETVPNRFSPKSPDKAHLNLHINSLELGDSAVYFCASSQFRQTNSPLHFGNGTRLTVT.

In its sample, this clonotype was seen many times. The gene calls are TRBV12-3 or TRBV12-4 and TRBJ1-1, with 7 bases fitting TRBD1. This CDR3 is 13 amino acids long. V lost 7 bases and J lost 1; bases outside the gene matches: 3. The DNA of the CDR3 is TGTGCCAGCATGGGACAGACGAACACTGAAGCTTTCTTT. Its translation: CASMGQTNTEAFF.

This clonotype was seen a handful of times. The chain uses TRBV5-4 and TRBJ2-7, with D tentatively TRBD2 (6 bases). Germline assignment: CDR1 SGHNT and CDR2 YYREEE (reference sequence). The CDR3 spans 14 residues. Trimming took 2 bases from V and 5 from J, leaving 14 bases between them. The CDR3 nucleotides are TGTGCCAGCAGCTTTCCCGGGACTTTCAACGAGCAGTACTTC. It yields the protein CASSFPGTFNEQYF.

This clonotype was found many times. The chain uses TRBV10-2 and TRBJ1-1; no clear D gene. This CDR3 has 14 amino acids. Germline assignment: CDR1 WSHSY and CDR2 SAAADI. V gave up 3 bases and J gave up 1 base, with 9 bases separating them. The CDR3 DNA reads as TGCGCCAGCAGTGAACTGAGACCGAACACTGAAGCTTTCTTT. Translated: CASSELRPNTEAFF.

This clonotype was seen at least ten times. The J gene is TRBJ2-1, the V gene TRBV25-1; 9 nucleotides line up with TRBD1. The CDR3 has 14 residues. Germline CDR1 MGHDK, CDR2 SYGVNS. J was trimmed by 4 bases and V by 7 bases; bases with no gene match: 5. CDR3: CASKGQGHYNEQFF. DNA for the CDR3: TGTGCCAGCAAGGGACAGGGACATTACAATGAGCAGTTCTTC.

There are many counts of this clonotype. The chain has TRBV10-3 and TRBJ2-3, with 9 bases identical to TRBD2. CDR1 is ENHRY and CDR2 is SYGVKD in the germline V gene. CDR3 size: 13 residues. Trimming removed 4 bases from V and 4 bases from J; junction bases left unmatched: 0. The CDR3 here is CAISGGRADTQYF. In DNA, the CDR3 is TGTGCCATCAGTGGCGGGAGGGCAGATACGCAGTATTTT.

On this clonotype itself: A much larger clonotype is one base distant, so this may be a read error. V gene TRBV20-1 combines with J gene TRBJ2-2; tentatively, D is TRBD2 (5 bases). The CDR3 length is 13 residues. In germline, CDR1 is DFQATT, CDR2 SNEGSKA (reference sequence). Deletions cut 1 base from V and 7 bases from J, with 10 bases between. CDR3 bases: TGCAGTGCTAGAGTTTCCGGGGTCGGGGAGCTGTTTTTT. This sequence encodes CSARVSGVGELFF.

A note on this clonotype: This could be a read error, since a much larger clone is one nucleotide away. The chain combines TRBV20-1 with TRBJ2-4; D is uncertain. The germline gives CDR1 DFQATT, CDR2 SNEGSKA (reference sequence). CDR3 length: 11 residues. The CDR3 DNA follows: TGCAGTGCCCCCCTGCAAAACATTCAGTCCTTC. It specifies CSAPLQNIQSF.

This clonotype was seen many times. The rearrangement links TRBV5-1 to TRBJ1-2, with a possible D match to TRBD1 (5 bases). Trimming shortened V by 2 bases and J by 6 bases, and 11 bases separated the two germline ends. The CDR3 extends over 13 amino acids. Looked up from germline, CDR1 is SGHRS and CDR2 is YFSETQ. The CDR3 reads CASSFSGTDGYTF. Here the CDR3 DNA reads TGCGCCAGCAGCTTCTCCGGGACTGATGGCTACACCTTC. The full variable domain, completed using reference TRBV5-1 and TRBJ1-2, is KAGVTQTPRYLIKTRGQQVTLSCSPISGHRSVSWYQQTPGQGLQFLFEYFSETQRNKGNFPGRFSGRQFSNSRSEMNVSTLELGDSALYLCASSFSGTDGYTFGSGTRLTVV.

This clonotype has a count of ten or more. The CDR3 spells CASSLQQGRTDTQYF. CDR3 coding DNA: TGTGCCAGCAGCCTACAACAGGGAAGGACAGATACGCAGTATTTT. This chain uses TRBV7-9 with TRBJ2-3; the D gene is possibly TRBD1 (6 bases). The CDR3 runs 15 residues. Germline loops: CDR1 SEHNR, CDR2 FQNEAQ (reference sequence). V was cut by 5 bases and J by 3 bases, with 15 bases left in between.

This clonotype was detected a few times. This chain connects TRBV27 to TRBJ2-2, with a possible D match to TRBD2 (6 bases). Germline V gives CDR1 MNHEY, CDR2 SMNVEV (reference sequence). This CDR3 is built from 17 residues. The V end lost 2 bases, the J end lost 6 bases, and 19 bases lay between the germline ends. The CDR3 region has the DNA TGTGCCAGCAGTTTACCCCCTGGCGCGGGGATCCCCGGGGAGCTGTTTTTT. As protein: CASSLPPGAGIPGELFF.

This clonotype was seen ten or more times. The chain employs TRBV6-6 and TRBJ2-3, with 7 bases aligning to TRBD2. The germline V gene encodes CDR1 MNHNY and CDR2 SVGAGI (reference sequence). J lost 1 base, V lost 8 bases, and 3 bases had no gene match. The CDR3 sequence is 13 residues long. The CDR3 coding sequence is TGTGCCAGCGCTGGGGGGGGCACAGATACGCAGTATTTT. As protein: CASAGGGTDTQYF.

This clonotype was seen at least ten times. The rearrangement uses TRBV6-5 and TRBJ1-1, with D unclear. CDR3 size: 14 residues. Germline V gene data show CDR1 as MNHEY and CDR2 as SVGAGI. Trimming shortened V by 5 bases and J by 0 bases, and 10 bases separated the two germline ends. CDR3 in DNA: TGTGCCAGCAGTACTTTAGGGATGAACACTGAAGCTTTCTTT. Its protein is CASSTLGMNTEAFF.

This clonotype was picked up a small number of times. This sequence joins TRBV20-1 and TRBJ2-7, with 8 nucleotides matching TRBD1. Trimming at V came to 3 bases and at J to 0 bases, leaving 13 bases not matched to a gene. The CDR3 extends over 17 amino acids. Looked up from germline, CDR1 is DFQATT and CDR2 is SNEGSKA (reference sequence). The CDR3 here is CSASTGTGPGGSYEQYF. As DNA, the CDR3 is TGCAGTGCTAGCACCGGGACAGGTCCGGGCGGCTCCTACGAGCAGTACTTC.

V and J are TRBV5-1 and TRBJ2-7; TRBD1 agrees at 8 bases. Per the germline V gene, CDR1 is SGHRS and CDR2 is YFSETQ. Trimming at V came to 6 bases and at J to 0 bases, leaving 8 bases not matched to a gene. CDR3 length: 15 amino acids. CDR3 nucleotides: TGCGCCAGCACCCAGGACAGGGCGAGCTCCTACGAGCAGTACTTC. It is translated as CASTQDRASSYEQYF.

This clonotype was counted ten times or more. This CDR3 reads CASSPLSQGFTDTQYF. The CDR3 DNA follows: TGTGCCAGCTCACCATTATCGCAGGGATTCACAGATACGCAGTATTTT. The chain uses TRBV18 and TRBJ2-3; perhaps TRBD1 as D (5 bases). The V gene's germline CDR1 is KGHSH and CDR2 LQKENI. Trimming pared 2 bases from V and 2 bases from J, leaving 14 bases between. CDR3 size: 16 residues. Filled out from reference TRBV18 and TRBJ2-3, the complete variable domain reads NAGVMQNPRHLVRRRGQEARLRCSPMKGHSHVYWYRQLPEEGLKFMVYLQKENIIDESGMPKERFSAEFPKEGPSILRIQQVVRGDSAAYFCASSPLSQGFTDTQYFGPGTRLTVL.

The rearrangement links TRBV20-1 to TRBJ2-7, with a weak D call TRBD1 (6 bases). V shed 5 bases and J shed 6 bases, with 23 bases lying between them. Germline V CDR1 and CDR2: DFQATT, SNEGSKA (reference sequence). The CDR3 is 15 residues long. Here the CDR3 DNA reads TGCAGTGCTCCTCCCCCTACAGGGCCCCAAGGCGAGCAGTACTTC. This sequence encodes CSAPPPTGPQGEQYF.

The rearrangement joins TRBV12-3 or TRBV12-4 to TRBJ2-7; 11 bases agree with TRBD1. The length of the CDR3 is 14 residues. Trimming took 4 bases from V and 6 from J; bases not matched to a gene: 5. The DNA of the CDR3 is TGTGCCAGCAGTTCCACGGACAGGGGGCTCGAGCAGTACTTC. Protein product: CASSSTDRGLEQYF.

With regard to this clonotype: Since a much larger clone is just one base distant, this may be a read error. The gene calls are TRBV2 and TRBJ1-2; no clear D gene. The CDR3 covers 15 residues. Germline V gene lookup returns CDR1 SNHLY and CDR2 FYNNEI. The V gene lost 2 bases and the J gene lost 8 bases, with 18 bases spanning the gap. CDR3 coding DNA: TGTGCCAGCAGTGAAATGGGGTTTCGGTCGAGGGGCTACACCTTC. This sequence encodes CASSEMGFRSRGYTF.

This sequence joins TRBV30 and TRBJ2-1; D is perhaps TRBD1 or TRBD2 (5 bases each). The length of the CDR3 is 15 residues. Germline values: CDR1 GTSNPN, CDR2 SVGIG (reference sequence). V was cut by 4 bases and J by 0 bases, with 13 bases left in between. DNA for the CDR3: TGTGCCTGGAATCTTGGGGGTGCCTCCTACAATGAGCAGTTCTTC. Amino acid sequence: CAWNLGGASYNEQFF.

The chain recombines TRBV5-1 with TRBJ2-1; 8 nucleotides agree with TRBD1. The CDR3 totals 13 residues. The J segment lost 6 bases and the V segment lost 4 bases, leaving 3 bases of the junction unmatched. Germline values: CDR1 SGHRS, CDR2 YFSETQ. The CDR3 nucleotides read TGCGCCAGCAGCACGGACAGGGTCAATGAGCAGTTCTTC. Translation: CASSTDRVNEQFF.

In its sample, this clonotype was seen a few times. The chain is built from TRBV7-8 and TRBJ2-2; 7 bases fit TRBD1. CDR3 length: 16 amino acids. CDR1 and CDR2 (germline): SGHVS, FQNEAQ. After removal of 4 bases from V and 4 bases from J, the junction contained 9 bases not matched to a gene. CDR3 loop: CASSSTGDWATGELFF. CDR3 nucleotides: TGTGCCAGCAGCTCTACAGGGGATTGGGCCACCGGGGAGCTGTTTTTT.

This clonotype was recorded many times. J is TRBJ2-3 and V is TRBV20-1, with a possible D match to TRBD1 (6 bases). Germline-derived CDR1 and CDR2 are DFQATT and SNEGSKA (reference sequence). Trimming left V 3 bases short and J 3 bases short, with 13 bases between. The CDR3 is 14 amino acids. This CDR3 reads CSASKDRRTDTQYF. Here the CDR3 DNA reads TGCAGTGCTAGTAAAGACAGGCGGACAGATACGCAGTATTTT.

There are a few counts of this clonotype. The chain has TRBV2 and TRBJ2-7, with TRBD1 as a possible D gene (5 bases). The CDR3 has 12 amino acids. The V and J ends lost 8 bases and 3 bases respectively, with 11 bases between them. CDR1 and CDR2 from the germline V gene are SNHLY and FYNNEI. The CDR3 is CASGQGFYEQYF. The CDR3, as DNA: TGTGCCAGCGGGCAGGGATTCTACGAGCAGTACTTC.

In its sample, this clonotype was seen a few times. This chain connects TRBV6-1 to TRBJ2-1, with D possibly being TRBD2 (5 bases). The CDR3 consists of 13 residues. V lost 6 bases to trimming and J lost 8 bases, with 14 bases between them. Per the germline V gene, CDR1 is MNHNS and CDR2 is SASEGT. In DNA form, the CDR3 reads TGTGCCAGCAGGAAACGGTCCGGGGATGAGCAGTTCTTC. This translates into CASRKRSGDEQFF.

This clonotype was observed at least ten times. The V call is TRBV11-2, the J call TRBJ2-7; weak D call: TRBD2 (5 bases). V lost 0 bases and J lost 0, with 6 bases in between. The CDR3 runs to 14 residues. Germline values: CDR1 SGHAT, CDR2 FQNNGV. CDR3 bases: TGTGCCAGCAGCTTAGAAGCGGCCTCCTACGAGCAGTACTTC. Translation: CASSLEAASYEQYF.

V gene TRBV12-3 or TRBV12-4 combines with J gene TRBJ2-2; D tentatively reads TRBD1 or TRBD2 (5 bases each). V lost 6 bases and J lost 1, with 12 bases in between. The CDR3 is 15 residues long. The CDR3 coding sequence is TGTGCCAGCAGGCTCGGGACCGAGAACACCGGGGAGCTGTTTTTT. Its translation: CASRLGTENTGELFF.